The 2 T cell receptor beta chains reported below all come from one sample, sequenced in a study of blood T cell repertoires in COVID-19. Here immunoSEQ multiplex PCR was the method, and the copy in TCRdb shows in-frame clones only, minus some. The repertoire has approximately 160,000 clones, around four fifths of them found once; the top ten carry under 4.5%. Sequencing input: PBMCs or T cells enriched from blood (not recorded which). Every receptor here comes from a woman between 50 and 59 years old who had recovered from COVID-19.

The chain has TRBV7-3 and TRBJ2-7, with D hard to call. From germline, CDR1 is SGHTA and CDR2 FQGTGA. The length of the CDR3 is 11 residues. V was cut by 5 bases and J by 8 bases, with 10 bases left in between. CDR3: CASSPRRQQYV. The CDR3 nucleotides are TGTGCCAGCAGCCCCCGGCGGCAGCAGTACGTC.

The V and J genes are TRBV12-3 or TRBV12-4 and TRBJ1-2, with D perhaps matching TRBD1 (5 bases). V was clipped by 4 bases and J by 8 bases, with 8 bases between them. This CDR3 region has 11 residues. CDR3 coding DNA: TGTGCCAGCAGTTCAGGGCGCGGCTACACCTTC. Translating gives CASSSGRGYTF.